One and the same sample provided the 32 T cell receptor beta chains below, sequenced in a study of OX40 agonist ivuxolimab in advanced cancers. The protocol used for the library was the immunoSEQ multiplex PCR assay. TCRdb carries this immuneACCESS record with in-frame sequences only. Its versions omit some clonotypes, under half of them owing to an unresolved V gene in the studies checked, with the rest unexplained. This sample holds about 43,000 clones; 86% were observed only once. More than 12% of the sample belongs to the ten largest clones. The sequenced sample was CD4+ or CD8+ T cells sorted from blood, obtained in a trial of the OX40 agonist ivuxolimab. The receptor set was obtained from an adult with an advanced solid tumor such as melanoma, head and neck, liver or kidney cancer.

The rearrangement joins TRBV20-1 to TRBJ2-3; unclear D gene. Germline lookup yields CDR1 DFQATT and CDR2 SNEGSKA (reference sequence). Trimming took off 3 bases at V and 7 bases at J, with 8 bases between the two ends. The CDR3 totals 11 residues. The CDR3 nucleotides are TGCAGTGCTAGTCGGGTTTATACGCAGTATTTT. Protein product: CSASRVYTQYF.

The J gene is TRBJ1-5, the V gene TRBV2; 9 bases line up with TRBD1. Germline V gene data show CDR1 as SNHLY and CDR2 as FYNNEI. The J segment lost 9 bases and the V segment lost 2 bases, leaving 20 bases of the junction unmatched. CDR3 length equals 19 residues. The CDR3 spells CASSETWGQGVFSSGPQHF. The CDR3 nucleotides read TGTGCCAGCAGTGAAACGTGGGGACAGGGAGTTTTCAGTTCCGGGCCCCAGCATTTT.

The chain links TRBV28 to TRBJ2-3, with 8 bases lining up with TRBD2. The CDR3 runs to 17 residues. V was pared by 5 bases and J by 0 bases, with 10 bases of the junction left unmatched. CDR1 and CDR2 from the germline V gene are MDHEN and SYDVKM. The CDR3 protein is CASSPNSGKGSTDTQYF. As DNA, the CDR3 is TGTGCCAGCAGTCCCAATAGCGGGAAGGGGAGCACAGATACGCAGTATTTT. Full variable domain (remainder filled in from reference TRBV28 and TRBJ2-3): DVKVTQSSRYLVKRTGEKVFLECVQDMDHENMFWYRQDPGLGLRLIYFSYDVKMKEKGDIPEGYSVSREKKERFSLILESASTNQTSMYLCASSPNSGKGSTDTQYFGPGTRLTVL.

The chain combines TRBV27 with TRBJ2-7; 9 bases agree with TRBD1. This CDR3 is built from 16 residues. Germline CDR1 reads MNHEY; CDR2 reads SMNVEV (reference sequence). The J segment lost 3 bases and the V segment lost 0 bases, leaving 6 bases of the junction unmatched. The CDR3 DNA reads TGTGCCAGCAGTTTATCGGTCGGGACAGGGAGCTACGAGCAGTACGTC. Translating it yields CASSLSVGTGSYEQYV.

The chain employs TRBV11-3 and TRBJ2-2; D may correspond to TRBD1 or TRBD2 (5 bases each). The V and J ends lost 3 bases and 1 base respectively, with 12 bases between them. Per germline, CDR1 SGHNT and CDR2 YENEEA. CDR3 length: 16 residues. The CDR3 nucleotides read TGTGCCAGCAGCTTGGACGGGACGGTGAACACCGGGGAGCTGTTTTTT. It translates to CASSLDGTVNTGELFF.

The chain recombines TRBV21-1 with TRBJ2-3; the D segment call TRBD2 is taken from the table without a DNA check. TRBV21-1 is annotated as a pseudogene. CDR3 length: 19 residues. CDR3 DNA: TGTGCCAGCAGCAAAGCTAGGGGCCAAGGAGGGCTAGCGAGAGATACGCAGTATTTT. Translated, it gives CASSKARGQGGLARDTQYF.

This clone was found once. This chain uses TRBV29-1 with TRBJ2-3; the match to TRBD2 covers 9 bases. Germline V CDR1 and CDR2: SQVTM, ANQGSEA. V lost 4 bases, J lost 0 bases, and 5 bases stayed unmatched. CDR3 length equals 15 residues. The CDR3 DNA follows: TGCAGCGTTGTGACTAGCGGCACTAGCACAGATACGCAGTATTTT. This codes for CSVVTSGTSTDTQYF.

The chain couples TRBV27 to TRBJ1-2; no clear D gene. The CDR3 contains 14 residues. Germline V CDR1 and CDR2: MNHEY, SMNVEV (reference sequence). V was cut by 3 bases and J by 4 bases, with 12 bases left in between. Here the CDR3 reads CASSLYGTRYGYTF. The CDR3 DNA follows: TGTGCCAGCAGTTTGTATGGCACTCGCTATGGCTACACCTTC.

The chain has TRBV28 and TRBJ1-4; D is uncertain. Germline assignment: CDR1 MDHEN and CDR2 SYDVKM. There are 14 residues in the CDR3. V lost 6 bases, J lost 8 bases, and 16 bases lay in between. CDR3 nucleotides: TGTGCCAGCAGCATGACTGTAGGTTTCGAAAAACTGTTTTTT. Protein sequence: CASSMTVGFEKLFF.

The chain employs TRBV7-9 and TRBJ1-2; TRBD1 matches at 9 bases. Germline-derived CDR1 and CDR2 are SEHNR and FQNEAQ (reference sequence). CDR3 length equals 15 residues. The J segment lost 4 bases and the V segment lost 5 bases, leaving 8 bases of the junction unmatched. CDR3 amino acids: CASSPRRTGAYGYTF. As DNA, the CDR3 is TGTGCCAGCAGCCCACGACGGACAGGGGCCTATGGCTACACCTTC.

The V call is TRBV19, the J call TRBJ2-1, with a tentative D call TRBD2 (5 bases). CDR1 and CDR2 from the germline V gene are LNHDA and SQIVND (reference sequence). V gave up 3 bases and J gave up 3 bases, with 15 bases separating them. This CDR3 spans 16 amino acids. The CDR3 DNA reads as TGTGCCAGTAGTATTAAGGGAGTGGTCGGCTACAATGAGCAGTTCTTC. Translation: CASSIKGVVGYNEQFF.

The chain joins TRBV6-5 to TRBJ1-2; D is undetermined. Germline-derived CDR1 and CDR2 are MNHEY and SVGAGI. This CDR3 has 11 amino acids. V shed 7 bases and J shed 8 bases, with 11 bases lying between them. DNA of the CDR3: TGTGCCAGCACGGTAAACGGGGGCTACACCTTC. Encoded protein: CASTVNGGYTF.

The chain carries TRBV11-2 and TRBJ2-1; D tentatively fits TRBD1 or TRBD2 (6 bases each). The CDR3 has 15 amino acids. The V end lost 1 base, the J end lost 8 bases, and 15 bases lay between the germline ends. Germline V lookup: CDR1 SGHAT, CDR2 FQNNGV. The chain's CDR3 is CASSLVSRGGDEQFF. CDR3 coding DNA: TGTGCCAGCAGCTTAGTTTCCAGGGGCGGGGATGAGCAGTTCTTC.

The CDR3 sequence is CASSARANYGYTF. DNA of the CDR3: TGTGCCAGCAGCGCAAGAGCTAACTATGGCTACACCTTC. The chain links TRBV5-6 to TRBJ1-2; D is undetermined. The CDR3 loop spans 13 amino acids. V was shortened by 4 bases and J by 0 bases, with 7 bases between the two germline ends. Germline V gene data show CDR1 as SGHDT and CDR2 as YYEEEE.

This chain joins TRBV7-8 and TRBJ2-2; 7 bases agree with TRBD1. J was trimmed by 7 bases and V by 4 bases; bases with no gene match: 15. The CDR3 is made up of 17 amino acids. Germline V CDR1 and CDR2: SGHVS, FQNEAQ. The CDR3, as DNA: TGTGCCAGCAGCTCTCCTGACAGGGTGGTCTCCGACGGGGAGCTGTTTTTT. This translates into CASSSPDRVVSDGELFF.

The V call is TRBV27, the J call TRBJ1-1; D is unclear. Germline-derived CDR1 and CDR2 are MNHEY and SMNVEV (reference sequence). The V end lost 0 bases, the J end lost 4 bases, and 9 bases lay between the germline ends. The CDR3 extends over 14 amino acids. The CDR3 DNA sequence: TGTGCCAGCAGTTTATCGGGTTTAGGCACTGAAGCTTTCTTT. Its translation: CASSLSGLGTEAFF.

This clone was detected once. The rearrangement uses TRBV9 and TRBJ2-5; 11 bases agree with TRBD2. V lost 1 base, J lost 3 bases, and 2 bases stayed unmatched. The CDR3 spans 15 residues. Germline V lookup: CDR1 SGDLS, CDR2 YYNGEE. The CDR3 bases are TGTGCCAGCAGCGTACCGGGACTAGCGGAAGAGACCCAGTACTTC. Protein product: CASSVPGLAEETQYF. Full variable domain (missing parts from reference TRBV9 and TRBJ2-5): DSGVTQTPKHLITATGQRVTLRCSPRSGDLSVYWYQQSLDQGLQFLIQYYNGEERAKGNILERFSAQQFPDLHSELNLSSLELGDSALYFCASSVPGLAEETQYFGPGTRLLVL.

This chain links TRBV6-6 with TRBJ1-2; D remains unclear. This CDR3 spans 16 amino acids. V was trimmed by 2 bases and J by 7 bases, leaving 20 bases between them. Germline lookup yields CDR1 MNHNY and CDR2 SVGAGI (reference sequence). CDR3: CASSYSGPRDIGGYTF. DNA for the CDR3: TGTGCCAGCAGTTACAGCGGGCCAAGGGATATAGGTGGCTACACCTTC.

This clone was seen more than once but under ten times. The CDR3: CASSIFIGDTTSTEAFF. Written as DNA, the CDR3 is TGTGCCAGTAGTATCTTTATCGGGGACACGACAAGCACTGAAGCTTTCTTT. The J gene is TRBJ1-1, the V gene TRBV19, with D perhaps TRBD1 (6 bases). V gave up 3 bases and J gave up 4 bases, with 21 bases separating them. The germline CDR1 and CDR2 sequences are LNHDA and SQIVND (reference sequence). The CDR3 covers 17 residues.

The V gene is TRBV18, the J gene TRBJ1-4; unclear D gene. CDR3 length: 14 residues. CDR1 is KGHSH and CDR2 is LQKENI in the germline V gene. V lost 3 bases and J 5 bases, leaving 10 bases between the germline ends. CDR3 in DNA: TGTGCCAGCTCACCGGACTACCAGAATGAAAAACTGTTTTTT. Its translation: CASSPDYQNEKLFF.

This chain uses TRBV9 with TRBJ2-3; perhaps TRBD2 as D (5 bases). The germline V gene has CDR1 SGDLS and CDR2 YYNGEE. Trimming removed 3 bases from V and 2 bases from J, with 7 bases in between. The CDR3 loop spans 13 amino acids. The CDR3 protein is CASSGTFTDTQYF. DNA for the CDR3: TGTGCCAGCAGCGGGACTTTCACAGATACGCAGTATTTT.

The rearrangement joins TRBV7-9 to TRBJ2-3; D is uncertain. Germline V lookup: CDR1 SEHNR, CDR2 FQNEAQ (reference sequence). V was trimmed by 4 bases and J by 0 bases, leaving 14 bases between them. The CDR3 runs to 16 residues. CDR3 bases: TGTGCCAGCAGCTCCGTGGGTCTGGGGAGCACAGATACGCAGTATTTT. This gives the protein CASSSVGLGSTDTQYF.

The V gene is TRBV7-3, the J gene TRBJ1-3; no clear D. The CDR3 consists of 15 residues. Per the germline V gene, CDR1 is SGHTA and CDR2 is FQGTGA. V lost 2 bases to trimming and J lost 4 bases, with 12 bases between them. The CDR3, as DNA: TGTGCCAGCAGCTTATCGGGGATCTCCGGAAACACCATATATTTT. Translation gives CASSLSGISGNTIYF.

The chain joins TRBV6-1 to TRBJ2-7; D is perhaps TRBD1 or TRBD2 (5 bases each). Germline V gene data show CDR1 as MNHNS and CDR2 as SASEGT. Trimming pared 4 bases from V and 4 bases from J, leaving 17 bases between. The CDR3 runs 15 residues. The CDR3 region is CASSALSKGPYEQYV. In DNA, the CDR3 is TGTGCCAGCAGTGCATTATCAAAGGGACCGTACGAGCAGTACGTC.

This CDR3 reads CASSSSAGAIEKLFF. CDR3 DNA sequence: TGTGCCAGCAGTTCCAGCGCAGGGGCAATTGAAAAACTGTTTTTT. The J gene is TRBJ1-4, the V gene TRBV27; D is perhaps TRBD1 (6 bases). V was clipped by 4 bases and J by 7 bases, with 16 bases between them. The V gene's germline CDR1 is MNHEY and CDR2 SMNVEV (reference sequence). The CDR3 spans 15 residues.

The V call is TRBV7-2, the J call TRBJ2-7; 14 bases map to TRBD2. CDR3 length: 16 residues. J was trimmed by 6 bases and V by 5 bases; bases with no gene match: 9. Germline CDR1 and CDR2: SGHTA and FQGNSA. The CDR3 spells CASSRLAGGLEGEQYF. CDR3 DNA sequence: TGTGCCAGCAGCCGACTAGCGGGAGGGTTAGAGGGCGAGCAGTACTTC. Supplemented by reference TRBV7-2 and TRBJ2-7, the full variable domain reads GAGVSQSPSNKVTEKGKDVELRCDPISGHTALYWYRQSLGQGLEFLIYFQGNSAPDKSGLPSDRFSAERTGGSVSTLTIQRTQQEDSAVYLCASSRLAGGLEGEQYFGPGTRLTVT.

CDR3 DNA sequence: TGTGCCAGCAGCCAACCTCAGGACGGTAGCTCCTATAATTCACCCCTCCACTTT. It translates to CASSQPQDGSSYNSPLHF. The chain has TRBV4-2 and TRBJ1-6, with unresolved D. The germline V gene encodes CDR1 LGHNA and CDR2 YNFKEQ. The CDR3 length is 18 residues. The V gene lost 2 bases and the J gene lost 0 bases, with 14 bases spanning the gap.

The chain recombines TRBV5-6 with TRBJ1-6; the D is unclear. The V end was cut by 4 bases, the J end by 3 bases, with 8 bases between. The CDR3 consists of 14 residues. CDR1 is SGHDT and CDR2 is YYEEEE in the germline V gene. CDR3 sequence reads: CASSSSLYNSPLHF. CDR3 coding DNA: TGTGCCAGCAGCAGTAGCCTCTATAATTCACCCCTCCACTTT.

This sequence joins TRBV6-5 and TRBJ2-5; the match to TRBD1 covers 7 bases. Trimming removed 2 bases from V and 5 bases from J; junction bases left unmatched: 11. Germline V CDR1 and CDR2: MNHEY, SVGAGI. The CDR3 spans 16 residues. The CDR3 DNA is TGTGCCAGCAGTTACCCGGACAGGACCCTACGGGAGACCCAGTACTTC. This codes for CASSYPDRTLRETQYF.

Comment on this clone: No DNA is shown, since the ends of the CDR3 on it are uncertain; the CDR3 is the one TCRdb lists. This chain links TRBV27 with TRBJ1-5. CDR1 and CDR2 (germline): MNHEY, SMNVEV (reference sequence). The CDR3 adds up to 15 amino acids, both ends counted. Here the CDR3 reads CASSILGGSNQPQHF.

The V and J genes are TRBV5-1 and TRBJ2-7, with D hard to call. V was trimmed by 4 bases and J by 7 bases, leaving 12 bases between them. The CDR3 has 12 amino acids. Germline lookup yields CDR1 SGHRS and CDR2 YFSETQ. CDR3 nucleotide sequence: TGCGCCAGCAGCCCGGACCTGTTGGAGCAGTACTTC. As protein: CASSPDLLEQYF.

The chain combines TRBV7-9 with TRBJ1-1, with D uncertain. V was pared by 5 bases and J by 1 base, with 5 bases between. The germline V gene encodes CDR1 SEHNR and CDR2 FQNEAQ (reference sequence). This CDR3 contains 12 residues. In DNA, the CDR3 is TGTGCCAGCAGCGGAGGGAACACTGAAGCTTTCTTT. Its protein product is CASSGGNTEAFF.